The sequence of this T cell receptor (beta chain) was determined in a study of cytomegalovirus exposure and HLA in healthy donors. Turning to the study itself: Within the Caucasian-associated ancestry cluster were around four fifths of the 300 to 450 genotyped donors.

A word on this clone: Its antigen is not known.

Study outcomes and limitations: Overall, approximately 150 TCR beta chains were annotated as cytomegalovirus-associated. Links to common viral pathogens appeared, in a later analysis, for several of the most significant clusters.

Both 60 Vbeta primers and 13 Jbeta primers went into the PCR. The data were produced by immunoSEQ multiplex PCR, yet TCRdb's version contains in-frame clones alone and is incomplete. The repertoire consists of over 250,000 clones, with roughly 89% occurring once and the leading ten covering approximately 4.3%. The CDR3 sequence is 17 residues long. The V and J ends lost 0 bases and 0 bases respectively, with 12 bases between them. Germline V gene data show CDR1 as LNHDA and CDR2 as SQIVND (reference sequence). This clonotype was obtained from a middle-aged man in good health and CMV-seropositive. Sequenced sample: PBMCs. V is TRBV19 and J is TRBJ1-5; D call uncertain. CDR3 in DNA: TGTGCCAGTAGTATAGATCCGGGGTACTATAGCAATCAGCCCCAGCATTTT. This gives the protein CASSIDPGYYSNQPQHF.